This is a list of T cell receptor beta chains from one sample in a study of T cell responses to AZD1222 COVID-19 vaccine. The table came from immunoSEQ multiplex PCR; TCRdb's copy has only in-frame clones and leaves some out. Of under 150,000 clones listed, around nine tenths are singletons. The material was peripheral blood, obtained on day 0 of AZD1222 vaccination. The receptors derive from an adult in good health. CDR3s leave out the opening cysteine and the closing phenylalanine or tryptophan.

V: TRBV27; CDR3: ASSSGTGLSNQPQH
V: TRBV10-3; CDR3: AASTLAGGPWEQY
V: TRBV5-1; CDR3: ASSLWGRNQETQY
V: TRBV19; CDR3: ASTPTGRETQY
V: TRBV24-1; CDR3: ATSDGAGGPRGSYNEQF
V: TRBV7-2; CDR3: ASSLALSRGQETQY
V: TRBV6-5; CDR3: ASNILDRADEQY
V: TRBV6-5; CDR3: ASSYRGRPYEQY
V: TRBV28; CDR3: ASSPPTGGNGYT
V: TRBV27; CDR3: ASSSGVSGGLAEAF
V: TRBV5-1; CDR3: ASSLVVPPQY
V: TRBV3-1/TRBV3-2; CDR3: ASSQIGTGGFNEQF
V: TRBV6-1; CDR3: ASSENREDIQY
V: TRBV2; CDR3: ASCVWPTSGANVLT
V: TRBV7-7; CDR3: ASSQQATNTGELF
V: TRBV5-1; CDR3: ASSFNRAGGELF
V: TRBV4-1; CDR3: ASSQDPVDGPSILFSGNTIY
V: TRBV5-1; CDR3: ASRQGQGNEQY
V: TRBV4-2; CDR3: ASSQDRNEQF
V: TRBV2; CDR3: ASSEGSSNQPQH
V: TRBV27; CDR3: ASSFGFSGANVLT
V: TRBV27; CDR3: ASSRGQSSYNEQF
V: TRBV6-1; CDR3: ASSDGAEQY
V: TRBV14; CDR3: ASSQDGYGVPNTGELF
V: TRBV6-5; CDR3: ASSWDRGYGGELF
V: TRBV3-1/TRBV3-2; CDR3: ASSQGGQGNTIY
V: TRBV7-2; CDR3: ASRGGAHSYEQY
V: TRBV24-1; CDR3: ATSDLSGAEGTGELF
V: TRBV16; CDR3: ASSQSGQGNQPQH
V: TRBV3-1/TRBV3-2; CDR3: ASSHPRGQGTF